The 18 T cell receptor beta chains below come from one sample, sequenced in a study of blood T cell repertoires in COVID-19. Profiling relied on immunoSEQ multiplex PCR, and the TCRdb table lists in-frame clones only, not all of them. The sample carries tens of thousands of clones, more than 80% recorded once. Sequencing used peripheral blood. Receptors were obtained from a man aged 30-40 years with acute or convalescent COVID-19.

This clone was counted once. The CDR3 sequence is CASTKGGGPQYEQYF. Here the CDR3 DNA reads TGTGCCAGCACCAAGGGGGGAGGGCCCCAGTACGAGCAGTACTTC. The chain carries TRBV2 and TRBJ2-7, with a tentative D call TRBD2 (7 bases). Trimming took off 7 bases at V and 4 bases at J, with 20 bases between the two ends. This CDR3 contains 15 residues. The V gene's germline CDR1 is SNHLY and CDR2 FYNNEI.

The J gene is TRBJ2-1, the V gene TRBV10-2; 11 nucleotides match TRBD2. The CDR3 length is 13 residues. Germline CDR1 and CDR2: WSHSY and SAAADI. The V and J ends lost 8 bases and 9 bases, in that order; junction bases with no gene match: 6. DNA for the CDR3: TGCGCCAGCGCTAGCGGGAGGATGGGTGAGCAGTTCTTC. Translated, it gives CASASGRMGEQFF.

The rearrangement links TRBV7-9 to TRBJ2-7; 7 positions agree with TRBD1. This CDR3 has 13 amino acids. Per germline, CDR1 SEHNR and CDR2 FQNEAQ (reference sequence). The ends lost 3 bases at V and 6 bases at J; junction bases unmatched: 5. CDR3 bases: TGTGCCAGCAGCTTCGACAGGGCGGGCGAGCAGTACTTC. Translating gives CASSFDRAGEQYF.

The rearrangement uses TRBV5-1 and TRBJ2-1; 8 bases fit TRBD2. There are 20 residues in the CDR3. After removal of 1 base from V and 0 bases from J, the junction contained 15 bases not matched to a gene. CDR1 and CDR2 (germline): SGHRS, YFSETQ. Written as DNA, the CDR3 is TGCGCCAGCAGCTTGATGGACCCCCGGGGTAGCGGGGTCTCCTACAATGAGCAGTTCTTC. This encodes CASSLMDPRGSGVSYNEQFF.

The V and J genes are TRBV27 and TRBJ2-7, with D tentatively TRBD1 (6 bases). This CDR3 region has 15 residues. V was trimmed by 6 bases and J by 2 bases, leaving 17 bases between them. Germline assignment: CDR1 MNHEY and CDR2 SMNVEV (reference sequence). CDR3 region: CASSTRQVLTYEQYF. The CDR3 DNA sequence: TGTGCCAGCAGCACGAGACAGGTTCTCACCTACGAGCAGTACTTC.

The chain employs TRBV7-9 and TRBJ2-3; TRBD2 matches at 10 bases. V shed 5 bases, J shed 4 bases, and the junction held 12 bases outside the gene matches. CDR1 and CDR2 from the germline V gene are SEHNR and FQNEAQ (reference sequence). The CDR3 extends over 17 amino acids. CDR3 residues: CASSTRTSGRWADTQYF. The DNA for the CDR3 is TGTGCCAGCAGCACCCGGACTAGCGGCAGGTGGGCAGATACGCAGTATTTT.

The genes are TRBV6-2 or TRBV6-3 and TRBJ1-5, with 7 nucleotides matching TRBD1. The CDR3 sequence is 16 residues long. The V gene end was trimmed by 2 bases and the J gene end by 0 bases; junction bases not matched to a gene: 4. CDR1 is MNHEY and CDR2 is SVGEGT in the germline V gene. CDR3 residues: CASSYGGGYSNQPQHF. The CDR3 bases are TGTGCCAGCAGTTACGGAGGGGGCTATAGCAATCAGCCCCAGCATTTT.

This clone was seen a handful of times. The chain employs TRBV6-5 and TRBJ2-3; 7 bases fit TRBD2. V dropped 2 bases and J dropped 4; count of bases not matched to a gene: 3. The CDR3 has 14 residues. Germline CDR1 is MNHEY and CDR2 is SVGAGI. CDR3 sequence (DNA): TGTGCCAGCAGTTACGGACTAGGTGCAGATACGCAGTATTTT. This codes for CASSYGLGADTQYF.

V is TRBV13 and J is TRBJ2-2; TRBD1 aligns across 7 bases. Looked up from germline, CDR1 is PRHDT and CDR2 is FYEKMQ (reference sequence). The CDR3 covers 14 residues. The J segment lost 5 bases and the V segment lost 5 bases, leaving 5 bases of the junction unmatched. The CDR3 coding sequence is TGTGCCAGCAGCCAACGGACAGGAACCGGGGAGCTGTTTTTT. As protein: CASSQRTGTGELFF.

DNA for the CDR3: TGCGCCAGCAGCGCCAGACTAGGCGAGACCCAGTACTTC. Protein: CASSARLGETQYF. The chain has TRBV5-1 and TRBJ2-5, with a weak D call TRBD2 (6 bases). This CDR3 is 13 amino acids long. The germline V and J ends were trimmed by 4 bases and 5 bases, with 12 bases remaining between them. Germline V gene data show CDR1 as SGHRS and CDR2 as YFSETQ.

Notes on this clone: At one of its ends the junction is not consistent with the germline gene, which may arise from a read error. The chain uses TRBV7-8 and TRBJ2-1, with D perhaps TRBD2 (5 bases). The CDR3 spans 13 residues. Germline V lookup: CDR1 SGHVS, CDR2 FQNEAQ. The CDR3, as DNA: TGTGCCAGCAGCCGAGACGCGGGTCAGGCCCCGATCTTC. Amino acid sequence: CASSRDAGQAPIF. The full variable domain, its missing parts supplied by reference TRBV7-8 and TRBJ2-1, is GAGVSQSPRYKVAKRGQDVALRCDPISGHVSLFWYQQALGQGPEFLTYFQNEAQLDKSGLPSDRFFAERPEGSVSTLKIQRTQQEDSAVYLCASSRDAGQAPIFGPGTRLTVL.

CDR3 residues: CASSQGDRSYEQYF. The CDR3 region has the DNA TGCGCCAGCAGCCAAGGAGACAGGTCCTACGAGCAGTACTTC. V usage is TRBV4-1 and J usage is TRBJ2-7; D might be TRBD1 (6 bases). This CDR3 comprises 14 residues. With 1 base removed from V and 1 base from J, the gap between germline ends came to 8 bases. CDR1 is MGHRA, CDR2 YSYEKL, per germline.

The chain recombines TRBV20-1 with TRBJ2-1, with D unclear. V lost 1 base and J lost 12, with 7 bases in between. This CDR3 has 10 residues. Germline V gene data show CDR1 as DFQATT and CDR2 as SNEGSKA (reference sequence). CDR3 residues: CSARGPGQFF. As DNA, the CDR3 is TGCAGTGCTAGAGGGCCGGGGCAGTTCTTC.

This clone was found once. This chain connects TRBV6-2 or TRBV6-3 to TRBJ1-5; D gene uncertain. This CDR3 has 17 residues. V lost 3 bases and J 4 bases, leaving 19 bases between the germline ends. The germline CDR1 and CDR2 sequences are MNHEY and SVGEGT. As DNA, the CDR3 is TGTGCCAGCAGTTATCCCACTTTGGGAGCGTGGAATCAGCCCCAGCATTTT. It yields the protein CASSYPTLGAWNQPQHF.

The chain employs TRBV7-2 and TRBJ1-2; the D gene is possibly TRBD1 (5 bases). CDR1 and CDR2 from the germline V gene are SGHTA and FQGNSA. V was pared by 1 base and J by 5 bases, with 17 bases between. This CDR3 contains 16 residues. The CDR3 DNA sequence: TGTGCCAGCAGCTTAGGTTTGGGGCGGGGGAAATATGGCTACACCTTC. Translation gives CASSLGLGRGKYGYTF.

The table lists this clone with a few counts. V usage is TRBV11-2 and J usage is TRBJ1-1; D is undetermined. V shed 6 bases and J shed 7 bases, with 24 bases lying between them. The CDR3 spans 16 residues. CDR1 and CDR2 from the germline V gene are SGHAT and FQNNGV. The CDR3 sequence is CASRTTRWASGLEAFF. The CDR3 DNA is TGTGCCAGCAGAACTACCAGGTGGGCGTCCGGACTTGAAGCTTTCTTT.

The V call is TRBV5-1, the J call TRBJ2-2; D call uncertain. CDR1 is SGHRS, CDR2 YFSETQ, per germline. The CDR3 length is 13 residues. The ends were cut back, 0 bases at V and 6 bases at J, with 6 bases in the middle. CDR3 sequence (DNA): TGCGCCAGCAGCTTGGGTTCCGCCGGGGAGCTGTTTTTT. Translated, it gives CASSLGSAGELFF.

This chain links TRBV15 with TRBJ2-2, with D tentatively TRBD2 (5 bases). CDR3 length equals 12 residues. Trimming removed 0 bases from V and 13 bases from J, with 9 bases in between. The germline V gene encodes CDR1 LNHNV and CDR2 YYDKDF (reference sequence). The CDR3 DNA reads as TGTGCCACCAGCAGAGATAGGGCGGGGCTGTTTTTT. Protein sequence: CATSRDRAGLFF.